This TCR beta chain was identified during a study of blood T cell repertoires in COVID-19. Study details: The United States, Italy and Spain supplied acute and convalescent COVID-19 samples. T cells, B-cell-depleted T cells, or PBMCs provided the cDNA or gDNA that served as material.

In the authors' workflow: Cell counts per sample came from amplifying reference gene primers. Data came from immunoSEQ multiplex PCR; TCRdb stores just in-frame clones and leaves some out. D and trimming come from the DNA, and the V and J calls and clone size come from that table. The sample shows tens of thousands of clones, roughly 83% of them seen only once. V gave up 5 bases and J gave up 11 bases, with 12 bases separating them. The CDR3 runs 11 residues. The germline V gene has CDR1 MNHEY and CDR2 SVGAGI. What was sequenced was peripheral blood. The chain is built from TRBV6-5 and TRBJ1-1, with no clear D. The TCR comes from a man aged 45-60 years with active COVID-19. CDR3 loop: CASSNSFSAFF. The CDR3 bases are TGTGCCAGCAGTAACAGTTTCTCGGCTTTCTTT.